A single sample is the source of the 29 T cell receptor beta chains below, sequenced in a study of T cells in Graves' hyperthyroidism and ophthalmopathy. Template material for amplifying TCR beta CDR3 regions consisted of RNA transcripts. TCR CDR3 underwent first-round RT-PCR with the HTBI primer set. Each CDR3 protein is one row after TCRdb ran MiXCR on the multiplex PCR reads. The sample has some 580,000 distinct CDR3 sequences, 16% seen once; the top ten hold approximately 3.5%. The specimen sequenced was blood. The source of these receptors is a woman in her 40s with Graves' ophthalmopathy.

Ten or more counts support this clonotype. This chain's CDR3 is CASSRSGVSTEAFF. The CDR3 bases are TGCGCCAGCAGCCGCTCGGGGGTGTCCACTGAAGCTTTCTTT. The V call is TRBV5-1, the J call TRBJ1-1; a weak D match, TRBD1 (5 bases). The CDR3 length is 14 residues. Germline lookup yields CDR1 SGHRS and CDR2 YFSETQ. The V gene lost 4 bases and the J gene lost 4 bases, with 14 bases spanning the gap.

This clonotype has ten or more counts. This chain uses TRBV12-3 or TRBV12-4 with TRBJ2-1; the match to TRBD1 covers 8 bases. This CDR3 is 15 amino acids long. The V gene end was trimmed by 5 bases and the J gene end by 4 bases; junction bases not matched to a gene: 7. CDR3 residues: CASSHDRGRYNEQFF. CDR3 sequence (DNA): TGTGCCAGCAGTCATGACAGGGGAAGGTACAATGAGCAGTTCTTC.

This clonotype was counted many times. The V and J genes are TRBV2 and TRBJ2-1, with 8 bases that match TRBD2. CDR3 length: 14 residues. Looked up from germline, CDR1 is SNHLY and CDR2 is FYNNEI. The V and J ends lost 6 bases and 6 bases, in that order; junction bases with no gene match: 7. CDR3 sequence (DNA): TGTGCCAGCAGCACCGGGACTAGAGTCAATGAGCAGTTCTTC. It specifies CASSTGTRVNEQFF.

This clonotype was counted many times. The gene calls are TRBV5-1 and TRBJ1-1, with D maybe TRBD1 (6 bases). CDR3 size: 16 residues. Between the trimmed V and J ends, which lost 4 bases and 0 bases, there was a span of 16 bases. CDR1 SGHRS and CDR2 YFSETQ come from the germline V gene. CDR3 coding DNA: TGCGCCAGCAGCCTGGGCCGCGGGACACTGAACACTGAAGCTTTCTTT. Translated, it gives CASSLGRGTLNTEAFF. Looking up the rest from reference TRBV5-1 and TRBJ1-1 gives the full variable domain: KAGVTQTPRYLIKTRGQQVTLSCSPISGHRSVSWYQQTPGQGLQFLFEYFSETQRNKGNFPGRFSGRQFSNSRSEMNVSTLELGDSALYLCASSLGRGTLNTEAFFGQGTRLTVV.

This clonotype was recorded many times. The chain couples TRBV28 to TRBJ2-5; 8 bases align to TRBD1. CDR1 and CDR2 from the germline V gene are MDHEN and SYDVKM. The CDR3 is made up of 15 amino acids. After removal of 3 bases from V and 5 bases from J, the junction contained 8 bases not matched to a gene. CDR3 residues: CASSLDRAGRETQYF. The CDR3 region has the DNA TGTGCCAGCAGTTTGGACAGGGCAGGGAGGGAGACCCAGTACTTC.

The CDR3 DNA follows: TGTGCCAGCAGATTCCTACAGCCGAACACTGAAGCTTTCTTT. As protein: CASRFLQPNTEAFF. V usage is TRBV28 and J usage is TRBJ1-1; D is unresolved. This CDR3 contains 14 residues. The V end was cut by 6 bases, the J end by 1 base, with 12 bases between. Germline V gives CDR1 MDHEN, CDR2 SYDVKM.

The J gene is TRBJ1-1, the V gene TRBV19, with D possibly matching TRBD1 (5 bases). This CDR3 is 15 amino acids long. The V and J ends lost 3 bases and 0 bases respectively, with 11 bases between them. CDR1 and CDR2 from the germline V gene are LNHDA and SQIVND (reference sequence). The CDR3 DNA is TGTGCCAGTAGTATCCCAGGACATATGAACACTGAAGCTTTCTTT. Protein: CASSIPGHMNTEAFF.

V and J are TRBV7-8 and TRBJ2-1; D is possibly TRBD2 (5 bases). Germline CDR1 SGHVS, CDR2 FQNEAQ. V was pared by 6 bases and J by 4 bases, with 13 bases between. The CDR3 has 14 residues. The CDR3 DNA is TGTGCCAGCAGATCCCTCGAGGGTTACAATGAGCAGTTCTTC. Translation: CASRSLEGYNEQFF.

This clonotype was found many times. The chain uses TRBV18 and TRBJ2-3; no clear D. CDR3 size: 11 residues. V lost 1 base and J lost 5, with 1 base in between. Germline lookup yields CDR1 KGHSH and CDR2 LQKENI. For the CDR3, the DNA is TGTGCCAGCTCACCACAAGATACGCAGTATTTT. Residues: CASSPQDTQYF.

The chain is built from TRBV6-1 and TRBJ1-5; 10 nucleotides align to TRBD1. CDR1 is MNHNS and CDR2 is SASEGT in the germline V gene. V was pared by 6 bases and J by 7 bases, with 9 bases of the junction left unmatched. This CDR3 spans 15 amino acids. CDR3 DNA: TGTGCCAGCAGCGACAGACAGGGGGCCGGGCAGCCCCAGCATTTT. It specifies CASSDRQGAGQPQHF.

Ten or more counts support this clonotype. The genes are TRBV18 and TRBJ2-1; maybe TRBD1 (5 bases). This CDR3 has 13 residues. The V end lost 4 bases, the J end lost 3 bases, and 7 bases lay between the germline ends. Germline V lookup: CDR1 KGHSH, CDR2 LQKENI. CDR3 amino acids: CASSRQGYNEQFF. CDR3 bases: TGTGCCAGCTCACGGCAGGGCTACAATGAGCAGTTCTTC.

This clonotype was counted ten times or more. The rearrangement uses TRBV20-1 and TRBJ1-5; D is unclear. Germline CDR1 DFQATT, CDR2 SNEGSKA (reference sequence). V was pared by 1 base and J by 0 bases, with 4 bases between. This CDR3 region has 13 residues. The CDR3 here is CSARGYSNQPQHF. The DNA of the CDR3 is TGCAGTGCTAGAGGGTATAGCAATCAGCCCCAGCATTTT.

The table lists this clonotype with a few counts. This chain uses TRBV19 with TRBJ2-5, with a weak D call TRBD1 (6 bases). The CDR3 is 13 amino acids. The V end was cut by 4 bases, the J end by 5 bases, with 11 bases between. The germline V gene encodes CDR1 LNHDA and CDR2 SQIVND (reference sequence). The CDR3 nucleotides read TGTGCCAGTAGTAACAGGGCGGGCGAGACCCAGTACTTC. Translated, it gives CASSNRAGETQYF.

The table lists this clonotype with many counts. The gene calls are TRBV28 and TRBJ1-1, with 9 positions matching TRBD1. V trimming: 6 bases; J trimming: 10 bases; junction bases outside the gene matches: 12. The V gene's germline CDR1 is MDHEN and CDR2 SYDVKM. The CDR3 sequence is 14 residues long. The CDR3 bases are TGTGCCAGCAGCTCCGGGACAGGGATCGAGGGAGCTTTCTTT. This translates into CASSSGTGIEGAFF.

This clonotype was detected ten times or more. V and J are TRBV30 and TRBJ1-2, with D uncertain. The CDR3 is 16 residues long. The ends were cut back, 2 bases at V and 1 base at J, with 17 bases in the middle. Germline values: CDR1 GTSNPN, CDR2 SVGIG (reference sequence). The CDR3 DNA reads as TGTGCCTGGAGTTTATCGAGGTTAACGAATAACTATGGCTACACCTTC. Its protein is CAWSLSRLTNNYGYTF.

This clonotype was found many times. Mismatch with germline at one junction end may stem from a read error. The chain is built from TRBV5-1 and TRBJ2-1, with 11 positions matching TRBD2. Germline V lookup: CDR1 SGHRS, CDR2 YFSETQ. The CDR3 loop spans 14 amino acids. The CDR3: CASSSGLAGTEQFF. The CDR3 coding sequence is TGTGCCAGCAGCTCCGGACTAGCGGGTACTGAGCAGTTCTTC.

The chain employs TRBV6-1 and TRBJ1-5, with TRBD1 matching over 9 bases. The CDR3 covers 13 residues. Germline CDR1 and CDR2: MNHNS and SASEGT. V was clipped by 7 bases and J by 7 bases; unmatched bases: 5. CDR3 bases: TGTGCCAGCACCGGACAGGGGAGACAGCCCCAGCATTTT. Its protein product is CASTGQGRQPQHF.

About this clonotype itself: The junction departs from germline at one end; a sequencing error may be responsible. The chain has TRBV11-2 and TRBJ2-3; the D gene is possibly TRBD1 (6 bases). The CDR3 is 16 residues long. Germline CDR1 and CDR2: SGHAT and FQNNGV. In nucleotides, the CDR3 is TGCGCCAGCAGCCAAGTCGGTGGGGGCCTCTCAGATACGCAGTATTTT. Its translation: CASSQVGGGLSDTQYF. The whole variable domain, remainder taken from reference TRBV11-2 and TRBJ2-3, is EAGVAQSPRYKIIEKRQSVAFWCNPISGHATLYWYQQILGQGPKLLIQFQNNGVVDDSQLPKDRFSAERLKGVDSTLKIQPAKLEDSAVYLCASSQVGGGLSDTQYFGPGTRLTVL.

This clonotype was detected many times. CDR3 bases: TGTGCCAGCAGCTTAGGCCCAGCGGGGAACAATGAGCAGTTCTTC. It codes for CASSLGPAGNNEQFF. This chain links TRBV7-2 with TRBJ2-1; 7 nucleotides align to TRBD2. V lost 1 base to trimming and J lost 5 bases; unmatched junction nucleotides: 5. Germline V gives CDR1 SGHTA, CDR2 FQGNSA. This CDR3 is 15 amino acids long.

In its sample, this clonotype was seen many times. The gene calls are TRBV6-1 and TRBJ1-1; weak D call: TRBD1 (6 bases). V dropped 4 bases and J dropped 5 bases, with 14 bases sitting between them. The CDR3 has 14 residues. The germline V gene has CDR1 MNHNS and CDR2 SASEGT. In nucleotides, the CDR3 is TGTGCCAGCAGTGTTACAGGGAAATTGACTGAAGCTTTCTTT. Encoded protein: CASSVTGKLTEAFF.

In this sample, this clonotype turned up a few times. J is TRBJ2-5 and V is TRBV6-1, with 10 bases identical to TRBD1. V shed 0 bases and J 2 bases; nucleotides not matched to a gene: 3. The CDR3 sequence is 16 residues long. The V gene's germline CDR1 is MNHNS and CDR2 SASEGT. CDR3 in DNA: TGTGCCAGCAGTGAAGCGGGACAGGGGTCTCAAGAGACCCAGTACTTC. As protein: CASSEAGQGSQETQYF.

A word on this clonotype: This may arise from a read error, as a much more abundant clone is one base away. The CDR3 spells CASSQVVRVQYQETQYF. In DNA form, the CDR3 reads TGTGCCAGCAGCCAAGTGGTCAGAGTCCAGTACCAAGAGACCCAGTACTTC. J is TRBJ2-5 and V is TRBV3-1; D is ambiguous. Germline V gene data show CDR1 as LGHDT and CDR2 as YNNKEL (reference sequence). There are 17 residues in the CDR3. V lost 1 base to trimming and J lost 0 bases, with 15 bases between them.

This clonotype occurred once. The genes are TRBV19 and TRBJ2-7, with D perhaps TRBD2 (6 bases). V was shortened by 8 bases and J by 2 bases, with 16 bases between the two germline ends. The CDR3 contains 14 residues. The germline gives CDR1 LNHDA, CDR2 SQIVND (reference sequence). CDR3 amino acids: CASSGDAIPYEQYF. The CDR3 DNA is TGTGCCAGTTCGGGGGACGCAATCCCCTACGAGCAGTACTTC.

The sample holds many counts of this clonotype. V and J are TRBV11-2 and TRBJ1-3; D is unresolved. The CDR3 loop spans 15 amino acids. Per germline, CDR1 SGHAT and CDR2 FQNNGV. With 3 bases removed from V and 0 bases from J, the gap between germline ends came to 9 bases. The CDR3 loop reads CASSFQYVSGNTIYF. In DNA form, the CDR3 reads TGTGCCAGCAGCTTCCAATACGTCTCTGGAAACACCATATATTTT. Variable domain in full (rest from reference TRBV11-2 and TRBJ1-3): EAGVAQSPRYKIIEKRQSVAFWCNPISGHATLYWYQQILGQGPKLLIQFQNNGVVDDSQLPKDRFSAERLKGVDSTLKIQPAKLEDSAVYLCASSFQYVSGNTIYFGEGSWLTVV.

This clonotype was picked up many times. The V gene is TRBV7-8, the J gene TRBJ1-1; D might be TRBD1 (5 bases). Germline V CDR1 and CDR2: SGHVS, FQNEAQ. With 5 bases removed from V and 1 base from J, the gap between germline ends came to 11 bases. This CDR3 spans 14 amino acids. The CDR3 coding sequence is TGTGCCAGCAGCAGGGGAGGGGAGAACACTGAAGCTTTCTTT. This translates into CASSRGGENTEAFF.

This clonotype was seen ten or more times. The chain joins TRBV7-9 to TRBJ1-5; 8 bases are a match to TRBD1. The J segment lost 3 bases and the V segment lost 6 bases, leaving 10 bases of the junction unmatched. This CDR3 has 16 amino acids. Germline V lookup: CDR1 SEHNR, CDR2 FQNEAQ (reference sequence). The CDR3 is CASSKTGDWDNQPQHF. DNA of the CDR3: TGTGCCAGCAGTAAGACAGGGGATTGGGACAATCAGCCCCAGCATTTT.

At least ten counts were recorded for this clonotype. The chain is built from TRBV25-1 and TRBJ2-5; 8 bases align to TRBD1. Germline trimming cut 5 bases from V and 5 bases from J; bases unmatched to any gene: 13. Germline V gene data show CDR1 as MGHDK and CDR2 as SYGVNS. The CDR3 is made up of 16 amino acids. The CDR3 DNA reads TGTGCCAGCAGTCCCGGACAGGGAACACAGGGGGAGACCCAGTACTTC. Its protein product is CASSPGQGTQGETQYF.

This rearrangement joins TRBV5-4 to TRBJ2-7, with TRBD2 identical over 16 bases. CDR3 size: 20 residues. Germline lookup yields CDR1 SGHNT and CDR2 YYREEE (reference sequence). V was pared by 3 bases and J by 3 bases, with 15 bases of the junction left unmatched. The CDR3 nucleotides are TGTGCCAGCAGCTCAGACCTCGGGACTAGCGGGAGGGGGGGTCGCTACGAGCAGTACTTC. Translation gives CASSSDLGTSGRGGRYEQYF. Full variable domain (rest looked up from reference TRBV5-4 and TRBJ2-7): ETGVTQSPTHLIKTRGQQVTLRCSSQSGHNTVSWYQQALGQGPQFIFQYYREEENGRGNFPPRFSGLQFPNYSSELNVNALELDDSALYLCASSSDLGTSGRGGRYEQYFGPGTRLTVT.

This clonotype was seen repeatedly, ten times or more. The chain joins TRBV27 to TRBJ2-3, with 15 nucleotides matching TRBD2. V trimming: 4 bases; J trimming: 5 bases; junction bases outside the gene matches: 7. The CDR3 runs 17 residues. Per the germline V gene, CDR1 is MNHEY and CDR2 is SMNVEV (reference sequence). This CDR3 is CASSSGLAGGVGDTQYF. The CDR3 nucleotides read TGTGCCAGCAGTTCAGGACTAGCGGGAGGGGTTGGAGATACGCAGTATTTT.